This T cell receptor (beta chain) was sequenced in a study of shared clonotypes between healthy human individuals (TCRdb year 2020). As for the study more broadly: A few men and a couple of women, aged 18 to 49 years, made up the cohort. Between about 0.94 and 8.9 billion PBMCs per donor were obtained by leukapheresis. To increase sequencing depth and limit assay-specific biases, TCR repertoire library preparation and sequencing were carried out by different laboratories using diverse techniques. To estimate repertoire size and how much clonotype sharing occurs between individuals, the study deeply sequenced the blood TCR repertoires of five healthy adults. The full study reports these points: Pairwise subsampling led to the expectation that sequencing depth would affect the degree of clonotype sharing among donors. Because the study included only a small number of donors, the genetic and exposure-history diversity represented was limited. Sampling was restricted to blood, and TCR repertoires in tissues likely differ from the TCR repertoires found in blood.

As regards this clone: What antigen it recognizes has not been identified. No qualities accompany the bases; no much larger clone lies one base away.

Using the deep immunoSEQ assay, multiplex PCR amplified TCR CDR3 regions from genomic DNA. Genomic DNA extracted from each cell subset was distributed evenly over all wells of several immunoSEQ 96-well plates, and each plate served as one replicate. For unsorted PBMC, 250 to 300 ng genomic DNA, equal to 25,000 to 35,000 T cell genomes, was loaded into each replicate PCR. Ten immunoSEQ deep assay plates were used to sequence unsorted PBMC genomic DNA. Purified libraries were quantified with a Qubit 3.0 fluorometer, sized on a Bioanalyzer 2100, and re-quantified with the KAPA Library Quantification kit. Every immunoSEQ 96-well plate was sequenced on a separate single-read 150-cycle Illumina NextSeq 550 flow cell. The study's own analysis went as follows. Because only junctional sequences without quality scores were contained in the immunoSEQ output, filtering matching that applied to full-length reads could not be performed. Sequences were annotated with PyIR, a Python wrapper for IgBLAST v1.9, using IMGT germline references to assign V/J genes and CDR3. Reads were filtered out if the reads had weak V/J assignments (E-value above 1e-6), no CDR3, stop codons, out-of-frame junctions, or ambiguous translated residues. V3J clonotypes were defined as sequences sharing an identical inferred V gene, J gene, and CDR3 amino acid sequence. The percentage overlap between two repertoires was calculated by dividing the number of shared unique clonotypes by the size of the smaller repertoire. RTK rarefaction, the Chao1 estimator, and Recon v2.1 estimates of unobserved clonotypes were used to assess repertoire richness. TCRdb took this table from immuneACCESS and kept in-frame rearrangements with V and J called. Such tables lack part of the clones; where checked against another copy, unresolved V genes explain under half of the gap, and the rest is unexplained. For V, J and clone size, that table is used; D and trimming come from the DNA. This sample comprises fewer than 600,000 clones, more than 70% of them detected only once. The ten largest clones capture about 12% of the sample.

The CDR3 starts with the cysteine, ends with the phenylalanine, and has 18 residues. Only the CDR3 DNA is retained, 54 bases long and in frame from the first base. V is shortened by 6 bases, J by 0 bases, and the region joining them spans 21 bases. The germline V gene provides CDR1 MDHEN and CDR2 SYDVKM. The donors were healthy, HIV-negative adults who had no recently reported acute infections or vaccinations. All donors were Caucasian adults living in Nashville, Tennessee, USA. For unsorted samples, tens of millions of PBMCs were counted and genomic DNA was extracted with the QIAamp DNA Blood Mini kit. Blood was collected by leukapheresis, and PBMCs were isolated by Ficoll-Histopaque density gradient centrifugation and then cryopreserved in liquid nitrogen vapor phase.

The receptor's source is a woman between 40 and 50 years old in good health. Some clones in this sample may be carry-over from other donors' samples. The material sequenced was PBMCs. Recombination linked TRBV28 to TRBJ1-5, and possibly TRBD1, on 5 matching bases. The CDR3 region: CASRGGSARENSNQPQHF. The nucleotides read TGTGCCAGCAGAGGAGGCTCGGCCAGGGAGAATAGCAATCAGCCCCAGCATTTT. The CDR3 plus the reference TRBV28 and TRBJ1-5 genes for the other parts give the full variable domain: DVKVTQSSRYLVKRTGEKVFLECVQDMDHENMFWYRQDPGLGLRLIYFSYDVKMKEKGDIPEGYSVSREKKERFSLILESASTNQTSMYLCASRGGSARENSNQPQHFGDGTRLSIL.